This T cell receptor beta chain was observed in a study of T cell changes during pregnancy in multiple sclerosis. CDR1 is MNHNS and CDR2 is SASEGT in the germline V gene. CDR3 length: 12 residues. With 7 bases removed from V and 3 bases from J, the gap between germline ends came to 10 bases. Generated by immunoSEQ multiplex PCR, the TCRdb table keeps only in-frame clones and is missing some. This table has 64,000 or so clones, over 80% appearing once. The sequence came from a female donor with multiple sclerosis, enrolled in a pregnancy study. The V gene is TRBV6-1, the J gene TRBJ2-7; a possible D gene is TRBD1 (5 bases). Sequencing used peripheral blood, obtained in the first trimester of pregnancy. This CDR3 reads CASKKDSYEQYF. CDR3 DNA sequence: TGTGCCAGCAAGAAAGACAGCTACGAGCAGTACTTC.